This passage covers 3 T cell receptor beta chains from one sample sequenced in a study of beta chain features in type 1 diabetes. General study findings and limits: A moderate, significant TCRB CDR3 shortening appeared in type 1 diabetes across four CD4+ subsets.

These TCRs' antigens remain unknown. Sequenced material consisted of expressed TCRB transcripts (all of the isolated RNA was reverse transcribed). Here immunoSEQ multiplex PCR was the method, and the copy in TCRdb shows in-frame clones only, minus some. The data hold around 70,000 clones, with nearly 50% observed a single time. Source material: central memory CD4+ T cells from blood. These receptors originate from a man younger than 40 with type 1 diabetes.

The DNA for the CDR3 is TGTGCCAGCAGCTCAGATAGCGGGCGATGGGAGACCCAGTACTTC. Its protein product is CASSSDSGRWETQYF. The chain carries TRBV7-6 and TRBJ2-5, with TRBD2 matching over 7 bases. The germline V gene has CDR1 SGHVS and CDR2 FNYEAQ. V lost 4 bases to trimming and J lost 5 bases; unmatched junction nucleotides: 10. The CDR3 is 15 amino acids.

CDR3 DNA sequence: TGTGCCAGCAGCGTAAATCCGGGGATAGATTCACCCCTCCACTTT. Its protein is CASSVNPGIDSPLHF. The gene calls are TRBV9 and TRBJ1-6; no firm D call. Trimming took 1 base from V and 8 from J, leaving 13 bases between them. This CDR3 has 15 residues. CDR1 and CDR2 (germline): SGDLS, YYNGEE.

This clone was seen a few times. The chain has TRBV30 and TRBJ2-7, with D possibly matching TRBD1 (6 bases). The germline V and J ends were trimmed by 2 bases and 2 bases, with 10 bases remaining between them. This CDR3 comprises 13 residues. Per germline, CDR1 GTSNPN and CDR2 SVGIG (reference sequence). CDR3: CAWSTGTTYEQYF. The CDR3 bases are TGTGCCTGGAGTACAGGGACCACCTACGAGCAGTACTTC.